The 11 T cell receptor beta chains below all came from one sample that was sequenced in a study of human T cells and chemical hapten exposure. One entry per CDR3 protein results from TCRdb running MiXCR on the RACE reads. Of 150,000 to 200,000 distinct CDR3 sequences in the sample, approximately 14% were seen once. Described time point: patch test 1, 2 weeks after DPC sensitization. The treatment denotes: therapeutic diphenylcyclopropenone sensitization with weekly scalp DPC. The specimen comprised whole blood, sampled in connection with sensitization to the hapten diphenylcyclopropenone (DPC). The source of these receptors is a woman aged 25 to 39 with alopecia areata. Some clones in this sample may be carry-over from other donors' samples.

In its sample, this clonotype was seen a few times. CDR3 region: CASSPLGGSTEAFF. The DNA for the CDR3 is TGTGCCAGCTCACCATTGGGGGGAAGTACTGAAGCTTTCTTT. This sequence joins TRBV18 and TRBJ1-1; D possibly corresponds to TRBD1 (5 bases). Germline lookup yields CDR1 KGHSH and CDR2 LQKENI. V was cut by 2 bases and J by 5 bases, with 12 bases left in between. The CDR3 length is 14 residues.

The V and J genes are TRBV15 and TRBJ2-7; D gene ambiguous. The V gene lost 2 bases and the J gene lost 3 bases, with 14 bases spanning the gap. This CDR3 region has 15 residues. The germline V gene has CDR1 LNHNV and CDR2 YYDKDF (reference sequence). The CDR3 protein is CATSRTRGEYYEQYF. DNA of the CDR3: TGTGCCACCAGCAGAACACGCGGCGAATACTACGAGCAGTACTTC. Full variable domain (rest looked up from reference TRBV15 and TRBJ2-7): DAMVIQNPRYQVTQFGKPVTLSCSQTLNHNVMYWYQQKSSQAPKLLFHYYDKDFNNEADTPDNFQSRRPNTSFCFLDIRSPGLGDTAMYLCATSRTRGEYYEQYFGPGTRLTVT.

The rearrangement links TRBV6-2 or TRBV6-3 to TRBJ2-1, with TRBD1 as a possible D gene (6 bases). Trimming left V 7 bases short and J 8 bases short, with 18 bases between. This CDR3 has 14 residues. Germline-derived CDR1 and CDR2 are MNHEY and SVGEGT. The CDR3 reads CASTPGQIRDEQFF. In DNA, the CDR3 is TGTGCCAGCACCCCCGGACAGATTAGGGATGAGCAGTTCTTC.

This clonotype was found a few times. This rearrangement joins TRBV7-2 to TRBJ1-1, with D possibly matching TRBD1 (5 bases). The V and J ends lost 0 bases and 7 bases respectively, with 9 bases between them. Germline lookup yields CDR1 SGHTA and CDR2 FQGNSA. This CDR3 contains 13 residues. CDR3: CASSLAGGGEAFF. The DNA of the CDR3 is TGTGCCAGCAGCTTAGCCGGGGGAGGTGAAGCTTTCTTT.

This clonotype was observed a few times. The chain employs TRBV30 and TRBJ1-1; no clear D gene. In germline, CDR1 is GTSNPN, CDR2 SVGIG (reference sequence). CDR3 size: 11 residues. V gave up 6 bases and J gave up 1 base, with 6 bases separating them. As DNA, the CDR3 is TGTGCCTGTCGGAAGAACACTGAAGCTTTCTTT. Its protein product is CACRKNTEAFF.

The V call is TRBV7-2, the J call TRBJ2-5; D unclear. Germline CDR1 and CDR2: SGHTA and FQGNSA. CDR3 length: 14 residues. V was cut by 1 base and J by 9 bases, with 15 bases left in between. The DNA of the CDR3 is TGTGCCAGCAGCTTAGTTTGGGCCCCTCCGTCCCAGTACTTC. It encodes CASSLVWAPPSQYF. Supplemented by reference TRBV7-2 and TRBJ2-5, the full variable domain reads GAGVSQSPSNKVTEKGKDVELRCDPISGHTALYWYRQSLGQGLEFLIYFQGNSAPDKSGLPSDRFSAERTGGSVSTLTIQRTQQEDSAVYLCASSLVWAPPSQYFGPGTRLLVL.

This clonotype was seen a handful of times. The CDR3 region is CSATTPRAGNNYGYTF. In nucleotides, the CDR3 is TGCAGCGCCACTACCCCCAGGGCAGGGAATAACTATGGCTACACCTTC. This rearrangement joins TRBV29-1 to TRBJ1-2, with D possibly TRBD1 on 5 matching bases. Trimming took off 7 bases at V and 1 base at J, with 22 bases between the two ends. CDR3 size: 16 residues. Germline CDR1 and CDR2: SQVTM and ANQGSEA.

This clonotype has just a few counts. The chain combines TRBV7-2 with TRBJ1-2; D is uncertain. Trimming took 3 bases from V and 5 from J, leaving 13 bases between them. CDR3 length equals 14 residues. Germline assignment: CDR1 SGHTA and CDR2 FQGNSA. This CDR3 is CASSLYSSPYGYTF. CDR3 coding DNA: TGTGCCAGCAGCTTGTACAGTTCTCCGTATGGCTACACCTTC.

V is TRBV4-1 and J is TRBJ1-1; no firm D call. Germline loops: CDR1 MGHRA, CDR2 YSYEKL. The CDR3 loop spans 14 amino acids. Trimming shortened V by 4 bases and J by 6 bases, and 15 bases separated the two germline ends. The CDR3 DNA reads TGCGCCAGCAGCCCGTCCGTGGCGTCCGCTGAAGCTTTCTTT. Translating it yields CASSPSVASAEAFF.

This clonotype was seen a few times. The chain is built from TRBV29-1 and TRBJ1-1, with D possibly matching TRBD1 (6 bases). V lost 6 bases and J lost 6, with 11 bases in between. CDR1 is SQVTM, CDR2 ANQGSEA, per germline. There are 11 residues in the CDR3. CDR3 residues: CSVSQGPEAFF. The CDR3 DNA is TGCAGCGTGTCGCAGGGGCCTGAAGCTTTCTTT.

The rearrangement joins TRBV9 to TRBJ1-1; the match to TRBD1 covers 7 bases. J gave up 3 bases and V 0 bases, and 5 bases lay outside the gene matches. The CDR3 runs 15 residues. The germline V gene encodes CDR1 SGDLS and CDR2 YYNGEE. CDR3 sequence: CASSVGGQTDTEAFF. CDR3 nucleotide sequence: TGTGCCAGCAGCGTAGGGGGACAGACCGACACTGAAGCTTTCTTT.